This T cell receptor beta chain was identified during a study of tumor and adjacent non-tumor tissue in lung cancer. Study context: Aged about 31 to 80 years, patients included about 11 men and a few women with stage I to III disease.

No cell sorting was done before RNA was extracted from the tissue. The library came from three nested PCR rounds adapted from ARM-PCR protocols. Using its own MiXCR run on the multiplex PCR reads, TCRdb lists one record per CDR3 protein. The sample yields tens of thousands of distinct CDR3 sequences, roughly three fifths seen once. To note about this clonotype: The conserved phenylalanine or tryptophan is not found at the CDR3 terminus, so this likely reflects a read error.

The CDR3 has 13 residues. The germline V gene has CDR1 MNHEY and CDR2 SVGEGT. The chain employs TRBV6-2 or TRBV6-3 and TRBJ2-1; TRBD1 matches 7 bases. Sequenced input: lung tumor tissue. The source of this sequence is a man aged 50-59 years with non-small cell lung cancer. The CDR3 DNA sequence: TGTGTCAGCAGCACGGGACAGTTGGTTCGGCAGTTCTTG. Residues: CVSSTGQLVRQFL.